Sequencing of this T cell receptor beta chain was carried out in a study of control samples from healthy donors and cancer patients. The table came from immunoSEQ multiplex PCR; TCRdb's copy has only in-frame clones and leaves some out. The sample holds about 150,000 clones, about 94% seen once. CDR1 is SQVTM and CDR2 is ANQGSEA in the germline V gene. V lost 4 bases and J 10 bases, leaving 20 bases between the germline ends. This CDR3 has 14 residues. This sequence originates from a middle-aged man in good health. The chain joins TRBV29-1 to TRBJ2-4, with D unclear. The sample comprised blood. The CDR3 loop is CSVVPPFFIKIQYF. CDR3 DNA sequence: TGCAGCGTTGTGCCCCCGTTCTTTATAAAGATTCAGTACTTC.